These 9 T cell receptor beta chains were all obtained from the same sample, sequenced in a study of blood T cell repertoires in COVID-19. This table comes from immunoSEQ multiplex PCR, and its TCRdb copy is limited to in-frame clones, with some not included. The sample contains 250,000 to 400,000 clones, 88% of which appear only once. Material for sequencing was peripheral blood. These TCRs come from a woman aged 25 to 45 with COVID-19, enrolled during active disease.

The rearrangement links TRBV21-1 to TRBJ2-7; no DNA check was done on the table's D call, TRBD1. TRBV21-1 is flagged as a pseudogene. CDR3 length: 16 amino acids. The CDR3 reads CASTLDDRVDRDEQYF. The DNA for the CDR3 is TGTGCCAGCACCCTCGATGACAGGGTGGATAGAGACGAGCAGTACTTC.

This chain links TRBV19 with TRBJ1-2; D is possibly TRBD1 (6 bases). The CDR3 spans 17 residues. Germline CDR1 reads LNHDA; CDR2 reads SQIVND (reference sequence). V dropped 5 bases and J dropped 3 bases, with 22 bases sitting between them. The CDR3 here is CASSLRGQTLRDYGYTF. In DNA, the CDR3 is TGTGCCAGTAGTTTAAGGGGACAAACACTCAGGGACTATGGCTACACCTTC.

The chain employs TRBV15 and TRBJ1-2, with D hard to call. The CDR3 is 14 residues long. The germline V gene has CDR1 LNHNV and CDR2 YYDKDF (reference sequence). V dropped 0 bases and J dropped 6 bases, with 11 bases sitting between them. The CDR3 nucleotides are TGTGCCACCAGCAGAGATCGGGTAACAAATGGCTACACCTTC. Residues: CATSRDRVTNGYTF.

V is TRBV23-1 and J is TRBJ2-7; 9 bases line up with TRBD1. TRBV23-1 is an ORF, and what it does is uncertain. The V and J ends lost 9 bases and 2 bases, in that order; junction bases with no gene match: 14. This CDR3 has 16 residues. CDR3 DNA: TGCGCCAGTTCTAGGGACAGGGCCCTCCTTCCCTACGAGCAGTACGTC. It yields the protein CASSRDRALLPYEQYV.

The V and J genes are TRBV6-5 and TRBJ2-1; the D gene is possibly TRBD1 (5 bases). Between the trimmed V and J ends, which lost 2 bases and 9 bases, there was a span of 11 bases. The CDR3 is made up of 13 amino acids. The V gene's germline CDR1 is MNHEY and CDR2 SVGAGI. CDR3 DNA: TGTGCCAGCAGTTACGGCAGGGAAGGTGAGCAGTTCTTC. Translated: CASSYGREGEQFF.

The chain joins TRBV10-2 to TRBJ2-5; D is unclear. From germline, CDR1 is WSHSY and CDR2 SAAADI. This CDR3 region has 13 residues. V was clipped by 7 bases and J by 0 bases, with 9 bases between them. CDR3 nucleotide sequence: TGCGCCAGCACCGAAGCCTACCAAGAGACCCAGTACTTC. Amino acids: CASTEAYQETQYF.

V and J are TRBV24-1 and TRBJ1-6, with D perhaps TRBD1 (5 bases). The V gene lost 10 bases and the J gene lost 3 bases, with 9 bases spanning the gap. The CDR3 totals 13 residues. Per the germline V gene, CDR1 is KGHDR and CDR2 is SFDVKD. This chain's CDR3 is CATPDNYNSPLHF. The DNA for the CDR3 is TGTGCCACTCCGGACAACTATAATTCACCCCTCCACTTT.

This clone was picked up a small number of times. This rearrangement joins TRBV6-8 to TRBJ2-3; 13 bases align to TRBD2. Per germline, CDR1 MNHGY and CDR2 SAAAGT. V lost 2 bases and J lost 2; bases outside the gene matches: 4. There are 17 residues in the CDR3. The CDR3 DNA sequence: TGTGCCAGCAGTTACGGACTAGCGGGGGCCCTCACAGATACGCAGTATTTT. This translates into CASSYGLAGALTDTQYF.

The CDR3 here is CASSSLDGRETQYF. Here the CDR3 DNA reads TGTGCCAGCAGCTCTCTAGATGGGAGGGAGACCCAGTACTTC. The chain uses TRBV13 and TRBJ2-5; D is possibly TRBD2 (6 bases). This CDR3 is 14 amino acids long. Deletions cut 4 bases from V and 5 bases from J, with 14 bases between. Germline V lookup: CDR1 PRHDT, CDR2 FYEKMQ (reference sequence).